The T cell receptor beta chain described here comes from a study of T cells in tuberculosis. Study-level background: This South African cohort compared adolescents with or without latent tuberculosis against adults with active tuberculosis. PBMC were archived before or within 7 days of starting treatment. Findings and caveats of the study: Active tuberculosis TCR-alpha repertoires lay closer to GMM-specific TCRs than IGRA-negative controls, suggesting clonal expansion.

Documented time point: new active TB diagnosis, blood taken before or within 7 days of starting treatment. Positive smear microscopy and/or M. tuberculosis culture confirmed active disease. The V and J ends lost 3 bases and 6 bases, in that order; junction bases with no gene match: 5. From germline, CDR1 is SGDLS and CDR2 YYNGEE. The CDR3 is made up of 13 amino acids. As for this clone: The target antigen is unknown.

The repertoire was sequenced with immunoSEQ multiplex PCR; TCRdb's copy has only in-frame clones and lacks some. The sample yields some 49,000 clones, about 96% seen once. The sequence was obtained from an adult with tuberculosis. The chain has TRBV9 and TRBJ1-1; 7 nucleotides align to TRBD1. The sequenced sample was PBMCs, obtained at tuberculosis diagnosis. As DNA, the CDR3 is TGTGCCAGCAGCGCAACAGGGGTAGCTGAAGCTTTCTTT. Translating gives CASSATGVAEAFF.